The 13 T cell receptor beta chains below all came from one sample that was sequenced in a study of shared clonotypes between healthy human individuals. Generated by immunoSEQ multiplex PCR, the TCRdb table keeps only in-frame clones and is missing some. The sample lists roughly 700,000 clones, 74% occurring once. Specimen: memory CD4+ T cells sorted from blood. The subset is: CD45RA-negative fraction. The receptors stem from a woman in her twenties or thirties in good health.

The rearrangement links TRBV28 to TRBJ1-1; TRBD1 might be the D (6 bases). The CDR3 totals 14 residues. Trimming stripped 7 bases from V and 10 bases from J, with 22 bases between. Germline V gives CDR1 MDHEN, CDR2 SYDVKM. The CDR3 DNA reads TGTGCCAGCATCCGGGGGCTAAGACACCAGGCAGCTTTCTTT. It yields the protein CASIRGLRHQAAFF.

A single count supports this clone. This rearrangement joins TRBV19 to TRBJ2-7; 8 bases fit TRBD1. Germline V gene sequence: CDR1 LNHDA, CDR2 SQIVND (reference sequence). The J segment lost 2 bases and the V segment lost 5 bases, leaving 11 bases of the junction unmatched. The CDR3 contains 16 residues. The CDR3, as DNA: TGTGCCAGTAGTTCTACTCGGACAGGGAAAACCTACGAGCAGTACTTC. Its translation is CASSSTRTGKTYEQYF.

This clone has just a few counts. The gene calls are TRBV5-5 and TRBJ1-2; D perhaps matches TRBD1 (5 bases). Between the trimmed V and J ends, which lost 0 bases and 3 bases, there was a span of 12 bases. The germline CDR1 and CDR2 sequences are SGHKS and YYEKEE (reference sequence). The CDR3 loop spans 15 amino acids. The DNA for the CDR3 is TGTGCCAGCAGCTTGGGGGGCGCTTCCCACTATGGCTACACCTTC. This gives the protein CASSLGGASHYGYTF.

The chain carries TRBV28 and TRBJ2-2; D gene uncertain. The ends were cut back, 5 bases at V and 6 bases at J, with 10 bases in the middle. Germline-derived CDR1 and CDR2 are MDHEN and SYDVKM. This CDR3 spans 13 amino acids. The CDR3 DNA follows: TGTGCCAGCAGTGGTGATGAGCCCGGGGAGCTGTTTTTT. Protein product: CASSGDEPGELFF.

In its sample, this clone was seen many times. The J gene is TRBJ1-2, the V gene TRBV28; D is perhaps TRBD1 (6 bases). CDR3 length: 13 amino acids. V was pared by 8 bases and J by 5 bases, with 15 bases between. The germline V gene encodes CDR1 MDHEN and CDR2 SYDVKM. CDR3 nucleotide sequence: TGTGCCAGCTGCCCTCGGGGACATTATGGCTACACCTTC. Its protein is CASCPRGHYGYTF.

The CDR3: CASSEALQAIYGYTF. The CDR3 region has the DNA TGTGCCAGCAGTGAAGCTCTCCAAGCAATCTATGGCTACACCTTC. The chain employs TRBV6-1 and TRBJ1-2, with unresolved D. CDR1 is MNHNS, CDR2 SASEGT, per germline. Trimming stripped 0 bases from V and 4 bases from J, with 12 bases between. The CDR3 contains 15 residues.

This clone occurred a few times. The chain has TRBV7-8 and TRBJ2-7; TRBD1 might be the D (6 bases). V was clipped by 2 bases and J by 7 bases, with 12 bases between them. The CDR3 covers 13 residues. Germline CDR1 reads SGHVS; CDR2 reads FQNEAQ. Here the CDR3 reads CASSLRQVEEQYF. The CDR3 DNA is TGTGCCAGCAGCTTAAGACAGGTGGAGGAGCAGTACTTC.

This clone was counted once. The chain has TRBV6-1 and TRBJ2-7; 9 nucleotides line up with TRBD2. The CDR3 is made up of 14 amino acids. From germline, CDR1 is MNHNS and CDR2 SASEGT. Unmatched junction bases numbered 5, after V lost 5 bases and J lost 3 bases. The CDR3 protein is CASSPGTSFYEQYF. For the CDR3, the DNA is TGTGCCAGCAGTCCCGGGACTAGCTTCTACGAGCAGTACTTC.

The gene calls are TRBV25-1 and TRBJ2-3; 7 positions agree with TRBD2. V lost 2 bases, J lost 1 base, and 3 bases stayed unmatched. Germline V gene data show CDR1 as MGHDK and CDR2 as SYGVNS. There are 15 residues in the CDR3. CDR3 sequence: CASSEGLAGTDTQYF. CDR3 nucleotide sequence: TGTGCCAGCAGTGAAGGGCTAGCGGGCACAGATACGCAGTATTTT.

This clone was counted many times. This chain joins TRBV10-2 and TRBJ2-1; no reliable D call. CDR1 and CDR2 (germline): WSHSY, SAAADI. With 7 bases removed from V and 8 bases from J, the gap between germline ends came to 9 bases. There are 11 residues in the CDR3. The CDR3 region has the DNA TGCGCCAGCAACTTCGGGTATGAGCAGTTCTTC. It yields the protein CASNFGYEQFF.

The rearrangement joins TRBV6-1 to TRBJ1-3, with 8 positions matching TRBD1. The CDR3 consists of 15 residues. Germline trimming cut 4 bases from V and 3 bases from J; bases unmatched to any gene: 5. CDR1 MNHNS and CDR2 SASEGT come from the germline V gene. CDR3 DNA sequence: TGTGCCAGCAGTGTACAGGGGGTGGGTGGAAACACCATATATTTT. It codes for CASSVQGVGGNTIYF.

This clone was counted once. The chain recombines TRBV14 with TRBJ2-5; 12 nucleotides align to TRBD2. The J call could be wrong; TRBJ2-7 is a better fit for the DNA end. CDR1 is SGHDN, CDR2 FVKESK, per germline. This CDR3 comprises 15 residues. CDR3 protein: CASSPLAGGFLEQYF. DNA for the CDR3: TGTGCCAGCAGCCCACTAGCGGGAGGTTTTCTCGAGCAGTACTTC.

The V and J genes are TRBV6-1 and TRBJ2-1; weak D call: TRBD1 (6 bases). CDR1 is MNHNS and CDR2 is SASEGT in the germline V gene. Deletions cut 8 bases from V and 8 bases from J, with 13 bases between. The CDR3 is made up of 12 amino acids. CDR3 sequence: CASSGDLYEQFF. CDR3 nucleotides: TGTGCCAGCTCAGGGGACCTCTATGAGCAGTTCTTC.